The 30 T cell receptor beta chains below all came from one sample that was sequenced in a study of shared clonotypes between healthy human individuals. Sequencing was performed with immunoSEQ multiplex PCR; in TCRdb, only in-frame clones are kept and a portion is missing. The sample lists approximately 2.1 million clones; 93% were seen once. The sequenced sample consisted of naive CD4+ T cells from PBMCs. The subset was: CD45RA+ positively selected. The receptors originated from a man aged 18 to 29 in good health. Some clones in this sample may be carry-over from other donors' samples.

The chain recombines TRBV6-6 with TRBJ1-1; D remains unclear. This CDR3 contains 15 residues. Trimming cost V 0 bases and J 1 base, with 9 bases left between them. Per germline, CDR1 MNHNY and CDR2 SVGAGI (reference sequence). The CDR3 sequence: CASSYSGGRNTEAFF. In DNA, the CDR3 is TGTGCCAGCAGTTACTCTGGCGGAAGGAACACTGAAGCTTTCTTT.

CDR3 protein: CASRRRRAGELFF. CDR3 nucleotide sequence: TGTGCCAGCCGGCGCAGGCGCGCCGGGGAGCTGTTTTTT. J is TRBJ2-2 and V is TRBV2; D ambiguous. Trimming removed 8 bases at V and 6 bases at J, with 13 bases between. Germline CDR1 reads SNHLY; CDR2 reads FYNNEI. CDR3 size: 13 residues.

J is TRBJ2-1 and V is TRBV7-3; TRBD2 matches at 11 bases. Germline CDR1 reads SGHTA; CDR2 reads FQGTGA. The J segment lost 4 bases and the V segment lost 5 bases, leaving 7 bases of the junction unmatched. The CDR3 is 16 residues long. CDR3 amino acids: CASSMLAGGGYNEQFF. The CDR3 DNA reads TGTGCCAGCAGCATGCTAGCGGGAGGTGGGTACAATGAGCAGTTCTTC.

V and J are TRBV18 and TRBJ2-2; D is possibly TRBD1 (5 bases). Germline CDR1 and CDR2: KGHSH and LQKENI. V was trimmed by 3 bases and J by 7 bases, leaving 18 bases between them. There are 16 residues in the CDR3. Here the CDR3 reads CASSPEGAGTVGELFF. In DNA form, the CDR3 reads TGTGCCAGCTCACCGGAAGGGGCTGGTACAGTCGGGGAGCTGTTTTTT. Supplemented by reference TRBV18 and TRBJ2-2, the full variable domain reads NAGVMQNPRHLVRRRGQEARLRCSPMKGHSHVYWYRQLPEEGLKFMVYLQKENIIDESGMPKERFSAEFPKEGPSILRIQQVVRGDSAAYFCASSPEGAGTVGELFFGEGSRLTVL.

V gene TRBV5-1 combines with J gene TRBJ2-5; D perhaps matches TRBD2 (5 bases). The germline CDR1 and CDR2 sequences are SGHRS and YFSETQ. V dropped 0 bases and J dropped 2 bases, with 11 bases sitting between them. This CDR3 region has 15 residues. CDR3: CASSLGGPTQETQYF. Written as DNA, the CDR3 is TGCGCCAGCAGCTTGGGCGGGCCTACTCAAGAGACCCAGTACTTC.

The chain uses TRBV5-1 and TRBJ2-7; D tentatively fits TRBD1 or TRBD2 (5 bases each). The V and J ends lost 0 bases and 1 base respectively, with 11 bases between them. The CDR3 has 15 residues. Germline V gene sequence: CDR1 SGHRS, CDR2 YFSETQ. CDR3 sequence reads: CASSLEGTQSYEQYF. Here the CDR3 DNA reads TGCGCCAGCAGCTTGGAGGGGACCCAATCCTACGAGCAGTACTTC.

This clone was seen a few times. The V gene is TRBV2, the J gene TRBJ1-5; 9 nucleotides match TRBD1. V lost 6 bases to trimming and J lost 8 bases; unmatched junction nucleotides: 5. The CDR3 consists of 13 residues. Germline CDR1 reads SNHLY; CDR2 reads FYNNEI. The CDR3 DNA reads as TGTGCCAGCAGGCGACAGGGGGTAGAGCCCCAGCATTTT. Translating it yields CASRRQGVEPQHF. Based on the CDR3 plus reference TRBV2 and TRBJ1-5, the full variable domain is EPEVTQTPSHQVTQMGQEVILRCVPISNHLYFYWYRQILGQKVEFLVSFYNNEISEKSEIFDDQFSVERPDGSNFTLKIRSTKLEDSAMYFCASRRQGVEPQHFGDGTRLSIL.

The chain uses TRBV11-2 and TRBJ2-7; D is tentatively TRBD1 or TRBD2 (6 bases each). The CDR3 spans 15 residues. The germline V gene has CDR1 SGHAT and CDR2 FQNNGV. V was pared by 1 base and J by 6 bases, with 16 bases between. The CDR3 nucleotides are TGTGCCAGCAGCTTAGTGGGGACGGGGGCCGGCGAGCAGTACTTC. Translating it yields CASSLVGTGAGEQYF.

J is TRBJ1-1 and V is TRBV7-8; 10 bases agree with TRBD1. After removal of 4 bases from V and 6 bases from J, the junction contained 8 bases not matched to a gene. Germline V gene sequence: CDR1 SGHVS, CDR2 FQNEAQ. This CDR3 region has 15 residues. CDR3 DNA sequence: TGTGCCAGCAGCTCCACCGGGACAGGGGAATCTGAAGCTTTCTTT. Amino acids: CASSSTGTGESEAFF.

V gene TRBV7-3 combines with J gene TRBJ1-5; the D gene is possibly TRBD1 (5 bases). Germline V gene lookup returns CDR1 SGHTA and CDR2 FQGTGA. The CDR3 has 13 amino acids. Deletions cut 5 bases from V and 5 bases from J, with 10 bases between. DNA for the CDR3: TGTGCCAGCAGCCTCCGGGGGGATCAGCCCCAGCATTTT. Its translation is CASSLRGDQPQHF.

V gene TRBV4-3 combines with J gene TRBJ2-7; perhaps TRBD1 as D (6 bases). CDR3 size: 15 residues. Per the germline V gene, CDR1 is LGHNA and CDR2 is YSLEER. V was cut by 2 bases and J by 4 bases, with 15 bases left in between. CDR3 in amino acids: CASSQSRGFPYEQYF. As DNA, the CDR3 is TGCGCCAGCAGCCAATCGAGGGGGTTCCCGTACGAGCAGTACTTC.

The chain employs TRBV14 and TRBJ1-2, with 7 bases aligning to TRBD1. Germline assignment: CDR1 SGHDN and CDR2 FVKESK. V lost 5 bases to trimming and J lost 4 bases; unmatched junction nucleotides: 4. The CDR3 is 13 residues long. CDR3 residues: CASSATGPYGYTF. Here the CDR3 DNA reads TGTGCCAGCAGCGCGACAGGGCCCTATGGCTACACCTTC.

The table lists this clone with a count of one. The V gene is TRBV18, the J gene TRBJ2-5, with a possible D match to TRBD1 (6 bases). The CDR3 totals 15 residues. Germline V gene data show CDR1 as KGHSH and CDR2 as LQKENI. Trimming shortened V by 0 bases and J by 5 bases, and 13 bases separated the two germline ends. CDR3 sequence (DNA): TGTGCCAGCTCACCACCGGGACAACGGGGCGAGACCCAGTACTTC. Residues: CASSPPGQRGETQYF.

The chain employs TRBV5-1 and TRBJ2-2; possibly TRBD1 for D (5 bases). Between the trimmed V and J ends, which lost 4 bases and 7 bases, there was a span of 20 bases. This CDR3 is built from 16 residues. Germline assignment: CDR1 SGHRS and CDR2 YFSETQ. CDR3: CASSPPPGFQGGELFF. The CDR3 bases are TGCGCCAGCAGCCCACCCCCCGGGTTTCAGGGCGGGGAGCTGTTTTTT.

The chain recombines TRBV10-3 with TRBJ2-5; no clear D gene. The tail of the sequence fits TRBJ2-7 better, so the J call may be wrong. The CDR3 is made up of 14 amino acids. Per the germline V gene, CDR1 is ENHRY and CDR2 is SYGVKD. CDR3 sequence: CAISESGTPPEQYF. In DNA, the CDR3 is TGTGCCATCAGTGAGTCCGGAACTCCACCCGAGCAGTACTTC.

The chain is built from TRBV7-3 and TRBJ2-5, with no clear D. V dropped 6 bases and J dropped 5 bases, with 16 bases sitting between them. There are 14 residues in the CDR3. The germline V gene has CDR1 SGHTA and CDR2 FQGTGA. The CDR3: CASSSLSWVETQYF. The CDR3 region has the DNA TGTGCCAGCAGTTCCCTCTCTTGGGTGGAGACCCAGTACTTC.

The chain uses TRBV6-5 and TRBJ1-1; D is ambiguous. Germline CDR1 is MNHEY and CDR2 is SVGAGI. The V end was cut by 5 bases, the J end by 2 bases, with 12 bases between. This CDR3 contains 14 residues. This chain's CDR3 is CASSTPVGNTEAFF. The DNA for the CDR3 is TGTGCCAGCAGTACGCCGGTGGGTAACACTGAAGCTTTCTTT.

J is TRBJ1-4 and V is TRBV28, with 7 bases lining up with TRBD1. Germline CDR1 MDHEN, CDR2 SYDVKM. This CDR3 region has 15 residues. V gave up 7 bases and J gave up 7 bases; unmatched junction bases: 12. The DNA for the CDR3 is TGTGCCAGCACAAGCCACAGGGGTGGAGTTGAAAAACTGTTTTTT. Its translation: CASTSHRGGVEKLFF.

This clone was detected a few times. The CDR3 here is CASSMALNTEAFF. CDR3 coding DNA: TGTGCCAGCAGTATGGCTTTGAACACTGAAGCTTTCTTT. The gene calls are TRBV25-1 and TRBJ1-1; no definite D call. Germline-derived CDR1 and CDR2 are MGHDK and SYGVNS. This CDR3 is 13 amino acids long. With 5 bases removed from V and 0 bases from J, the gap between germline ends came to 7 bases.

The rearrangement links TRBV5-1 to TRBJ2-7, with D perhaps TRBD2 (5 bases). Trimming removed 0 bases at V and 3 bases at J, with 10 bases between. From germline, CDR1 is SGHRS and CDR2 YFSETQ. The CDR3 has 14 residues. The CDR3 DNA follows: TGCGCCAGCAGCTTGGAGGCAGACTACTACGAGCAGTACTTC. Its translation: CASSLEADYYEQYF.

In this sample, this clone turned up once. The chain carries TRBV4-3 and TRBJ2-2; 11 bases match TRBD2. The CDR3 loop spans 17 amino acids. V dropped 1 base and J dropped 6; count of bases not matched to a gene: 7. From germline, CDR1 is LGHNA and CDR2 YSLEER. CDR3 in amino acids: CASSQAGLAEFSGELFF. CDR3 sequence (DNA): TGCGCCAGCAGCCAAGCGGGACTAGCGGAGTTCTCCGGGGAGCTGTTTTTT.

DNA for the CDR3: TGCGCCAGCAGCTTGGTGGGAGTTGGGGCAGAGACCCAGTACTTC. As protein: CASSLVGVGAETQYF. The rearrangement links TRBV5-1 to TRBJ2-5, with D perhaps being TRBD1 or TRBD2 (5 bases each). V lost 0 bases and J 4 bases, leaving 13 bases between the germline ends. This CDR3 contains 15 residues. Germline V gene sequence: CDR1 SGHRS, CDR2 YFSETQ.

The CDR3 bases are TGTGCCAGTAGTACCGGGACCTCTGGGGCCAACGTCCTGACTTTC. Its translation is CASSTGTSGANVLTF. This chain connects TRBV19 to TRBJ2-6; either TRBD1 or TRBD2 may fit D (5 bases each). Trimming removed 4 bases at V and 0 bases at J, with 7 bases between. Looked up from germline, CDR1 is LNHDA and CDR2 is SQIVND (reference sequence). The CDR3 is made up of 15 amino acids. The whole variable domain, remainder taken from reference TRBV19 and TRBJ2-6, is DGGITQSPKYLFRKEGQNVTLSCEQNLNHDAMYWYRQDPGQGLRLIYYSQIVNDFQKGDIAEGYSVSREKKESFPLTVTSAQKNPTAFYLCASSTGTSGANVLTFGAGSRLTVL.

The V gene is TRBV19, the J gene TRBJ2-7; 9 nucleotides line up with TRBD2. This CDR3 region has 14 residues. Looked up from germline, CDR1 is LNHDA and CDR2 is SQIVND (reference sequence). The V and J ends lost 8 bases and 3 bases, in that order; junction bases with no gene match: 8. CDR3 sequence reads: CASRPAGGNYEQYF. CDR3 bases: TGTGCCAGTCGTCCAGCGGGAGGTAACTACGAGCAGTACTTC.

This chain joins TRBV7-8 and TRBJ2-5; possible D gene TRBD2, 5 bases. The germline V and J ends were trimmed by 4 bases and 2 bases, with 20 bases remaining between them. Germline assignment: CDR1 SGHVS and CDR2 FQNEAQ. The CDR3 runs 17 residues. CDR3 DNA: TGTGCCAGCAGCTCCCTCGGTGGCGGAGGTAGACAAGAGACCCAGTACTTC. This encodes CASSSLGGGGRQETQYF.

The genes are TRBV28 and TRBJ2-5; the D gene could be TRBD1 or TRBD2 (5 bases each). V lost 5 bases and J 0 bases, leaving 16 bases between the germline ends. Germline V gives CDR1 MDHEN, CDR2 SYDVKM. This CDR3 comprises 16 residues. The CDR3 bases are TGTGCCAGCAGTCCTGCCGGGACCACGTACCAAGAGACCCAGTACTTC. It codes for CASSPAGTTYQETQYF.

V usage is TRBV28 and J usage is TRBJ2-5; D is unclear. Judging by the DNA end, TRBJ2-7 fits better; the J call may be wrong. Germline V gene data show CDR1 as MDHEN and CDR2 as SYDVKM. CDR3 length equals 13 residues. As DNA, the CDR3 is TGTGCCAGCAGTTCTTTACAAGCCTACGAGCAGTACTTC. Translation: CASSSLQAYEQYF.

This sequence joins TRBV5-1 and TRBJ2-5; maybe TRBD2 (6 bases). Looked up from germline, CDR1 is SGHRS and CDR2 is YFSETQ. The germline V and J ends were trimmed by 4 bases and 5 bases, with 15 bases remaining between them. The CDR3 spans 14 residues. This CDR3 reads CASSLRTREETQYF. The CDR3 bases are TGCGCCAGCAGCCTTAGAACACGGGAGGAGACCCAGTACTTC. Based on the CDR3 plus reference TRBV5-1 and TRBJ2-5, the full variable domain is KAGVTQTPRYLIKTRGQQVTLSCSPISGHRSVSWYQQTPGQGLQFLFEYFSETQRNKGNFPGRFSGRQFSNSRSEMNVSTLELGDSALYLCASSLRTREETQYFGPGTRLLVL.

The chain joins TRBV5-1 to TRBJ2-2; the match to TRBD1 covers 10 bases. The V and J ends lost 4 bases and 0 bases, in that order; junction bases with no gene match: 0. The CDR3 sequence is 15 residues long. Germline V gene lookup returns CDR1 SGHRS and CDR2 YFSETQ. Written as DNA, the CDR3 is TGCGCCAGCAGCGGACAGGGGGCGAACACCGGGGAGCTGTTTTTT. Its protein product is CASSGQGANTGELFF.

The chain combines TRBV5-8 with TRBJ2-5; no firm D call. The V gene lost 0 bases and the J gene lost 3 bases, with 6 bases spanning the gap. Per germline, CDR1 SGHTS and CDR2 YDEGEE. This CDR3 is built from 13 residues. The CDR3 protein is CASSLGVEETQYF. The CDR3 nucleotides read TGTGCCAGCAGCTTGGGGGTAGAAGAGACCCAGTACTTC. The complete variable domain, with remaining parts taken from reference TRBV5-8 and TRBJ2-5, reads EAGVTQSPTHLIKTRGQQATLRCSPISGHTSVYWYQQALGLGLQFLLWYDEGEERNRGNFPPRFSGRQFPNYSSELNVNALELEDSALYLCASSLGVEETQYFGPGTRLLVL.